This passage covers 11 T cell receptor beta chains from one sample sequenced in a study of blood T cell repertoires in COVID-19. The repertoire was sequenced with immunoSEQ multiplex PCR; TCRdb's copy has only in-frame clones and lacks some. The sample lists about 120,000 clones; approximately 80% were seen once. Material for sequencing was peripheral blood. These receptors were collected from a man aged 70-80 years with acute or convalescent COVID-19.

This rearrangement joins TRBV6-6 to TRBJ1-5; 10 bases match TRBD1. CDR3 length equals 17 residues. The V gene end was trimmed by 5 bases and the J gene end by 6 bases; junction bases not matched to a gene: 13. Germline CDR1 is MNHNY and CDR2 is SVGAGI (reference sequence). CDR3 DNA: TGTGCCAGCAGTCCTGGGCGGGGGACAGGGGTAGGTCAGCCCCAGCATTTT. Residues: CASSPGRGTGVGQPQHF.

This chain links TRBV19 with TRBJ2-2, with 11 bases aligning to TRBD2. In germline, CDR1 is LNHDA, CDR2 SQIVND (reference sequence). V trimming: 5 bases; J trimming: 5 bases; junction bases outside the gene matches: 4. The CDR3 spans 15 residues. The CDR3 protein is CASSQLAGVTGELFF. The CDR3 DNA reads TGTGCCAGTAGTCAACTAGCGGGGGTTACCGGGGAGCTGTTTTTT.

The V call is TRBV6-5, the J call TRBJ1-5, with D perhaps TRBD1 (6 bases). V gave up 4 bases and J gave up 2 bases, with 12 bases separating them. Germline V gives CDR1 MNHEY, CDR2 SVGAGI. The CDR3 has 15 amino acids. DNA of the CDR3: TGTGCCAGCAGTTCAAACAGGGTTGGCAATCAGCCCCAGCATTTT. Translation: CASSSNRVGNQPQHF.

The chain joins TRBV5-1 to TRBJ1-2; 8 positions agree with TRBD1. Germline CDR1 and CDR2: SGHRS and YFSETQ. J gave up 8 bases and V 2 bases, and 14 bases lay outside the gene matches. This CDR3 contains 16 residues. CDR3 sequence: CASSFRRGDRGEGYTF. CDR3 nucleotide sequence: TGCGCCAGCAGCTTTAGGCGGGGCGACAGGGGTGAAGGCTACACCTTC. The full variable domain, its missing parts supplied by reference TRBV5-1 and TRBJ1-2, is KAGVTQTPRYLIKTRGQQVTLSCSPISGHRSVSWYQQTPGQGLQFLFEYFSETQRNKGNFPGRFSGRQFSNSRSEMNVSTLELGDSALYLCASSFRRGDRGEGYTFGSGTRLTVV.

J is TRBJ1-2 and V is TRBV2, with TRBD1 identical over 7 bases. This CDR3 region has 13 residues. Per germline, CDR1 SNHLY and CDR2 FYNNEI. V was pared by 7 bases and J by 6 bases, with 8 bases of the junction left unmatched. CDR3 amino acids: CASKFDRDHGYTF. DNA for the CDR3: TGTGCCAGCAAGTTCGACAGGGACCATGGCTACACCTTC.

CDR3 sequence: CASSLAFSGGSTDTQYF. The CDR3 bases are TGCGCCAGCAGCTTGGCCTTTAGCGGGGGGTCCACAGATACGCAGTATTTT. The rearrangement uses TRBV5-1 and TRBJ2-3; the match to TRBD2 covers 10 bases. CDR1 and CDR2 from the germline V gene are SGHRS and YFSETQ. This CDR3 spans 17 amino acids. V lost 0 bases, J lost 2 bases, and 6 bases stayed unmatched.

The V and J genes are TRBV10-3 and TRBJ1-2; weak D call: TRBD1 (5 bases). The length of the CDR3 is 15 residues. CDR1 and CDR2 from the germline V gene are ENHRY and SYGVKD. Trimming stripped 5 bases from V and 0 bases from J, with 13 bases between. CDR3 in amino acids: CAISRGTSANYGYTF. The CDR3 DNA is TGTGCCATCAGTCGGGGGACTAGCGCTAACTATGGCTACACCTTC.

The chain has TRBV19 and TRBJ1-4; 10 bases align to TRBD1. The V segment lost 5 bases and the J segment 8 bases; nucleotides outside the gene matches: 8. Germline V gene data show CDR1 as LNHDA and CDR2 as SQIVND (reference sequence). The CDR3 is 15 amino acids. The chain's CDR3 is CASSGTGTGEEKLFF. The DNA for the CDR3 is TGTGCCAGTAGTGGCACCGGGACAGGGGAAGAAAAACTGTTTTTT. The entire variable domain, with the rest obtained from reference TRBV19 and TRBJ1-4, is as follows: DGGITQSPKYLFRKEGQNVTLSCEQNLNHDAMYWYRQDPGQGLRLIYYSQIVNDFQKGDIAEGYSVSREKKESFPLTVTSAQKNPTAFYLCASSGTGTGEEKLFFGSGTQLSVL.

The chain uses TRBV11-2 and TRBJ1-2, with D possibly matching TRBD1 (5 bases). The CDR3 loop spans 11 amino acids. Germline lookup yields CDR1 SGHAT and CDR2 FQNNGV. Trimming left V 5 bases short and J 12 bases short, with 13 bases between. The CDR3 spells CASSLRDSHTF. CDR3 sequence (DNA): TGTGCCAGCAGCCTGCGGGACTCCCACACCTTC.

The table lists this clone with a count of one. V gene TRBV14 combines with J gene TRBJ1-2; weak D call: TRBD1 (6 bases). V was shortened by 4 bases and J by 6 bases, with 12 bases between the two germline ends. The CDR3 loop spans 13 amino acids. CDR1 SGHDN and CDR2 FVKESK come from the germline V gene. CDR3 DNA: TGTGCCAGCAGCCCGCGGCAGGGGCATGGCTACACCTTC. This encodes CASSPRQGHGYTF.

The CDR3 DNA follows: TGCGCCAGCAGCTTGGGAGGCCCCTCGACAGGGGGAATGAGTTCACCCCTCCACTTT. It yields the protein CASSLGGPSTGGMSSPLHF. The chain carries TRBV5-1 and TRBJ1-6; 9 positions agree with TRBD1. The germline V gene encodes CDR1 SGHRS and CDR2 YFSETQ. CDR3 length equals 19 residues. V was clipped by 0 bases and J by 9 bases; unmatched bases: 16.